This T cell receptor (beta chain) was retrieved from a study of blood T cell repertoires in COVID-19. Across the study: The United States, Italy and Spain provided the acute and convalescent COVID-19 samples. Nucleic acid was either cDNA or gDNA, and it came from T cells, B-cell-depleted T cells, or PBMCs.

Authors' methods: Cell counts per sample came from amplifying reference gene primers. Sequencing was performed with immunoSEQ multiplex PCR; in TCRdb, only in-frame clones are kept and a portion is missing. V, J and clone size reflect that table, while D and trimming were determined from the DNA. The data contain some 70,000 clones, around 85% of them singletons. From germline, CDR1 is MNHEY and CDR2 SVGAGI. The CDR3 has 14 residues. V dropped 5 bases and J dropped 6 bases, with 14 bases sitting between them. V usage is TRBV6-5 and J usage is TRBJ1-5; no clear D gene. This receptor was identified in a woman aged 55-69 years with acute or convalescent COVID-19. Sequencing was done on a sample of peripheral blood. The DNA of the CDR3 is TGTGCCAGCAGTCTGGGAGGGATAGGTCAGCCCCAGCATTTT. Its translation: CASSLGGIGQPQHF.